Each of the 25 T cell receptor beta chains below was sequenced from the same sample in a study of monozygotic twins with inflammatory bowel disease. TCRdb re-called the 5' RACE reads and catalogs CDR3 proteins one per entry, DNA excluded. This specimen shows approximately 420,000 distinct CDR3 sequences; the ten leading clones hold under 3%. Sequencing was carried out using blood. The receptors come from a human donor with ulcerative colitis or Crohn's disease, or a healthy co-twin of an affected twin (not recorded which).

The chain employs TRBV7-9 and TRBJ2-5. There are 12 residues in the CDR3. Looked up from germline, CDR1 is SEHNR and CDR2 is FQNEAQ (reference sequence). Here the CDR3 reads CASNQLSETQYF.

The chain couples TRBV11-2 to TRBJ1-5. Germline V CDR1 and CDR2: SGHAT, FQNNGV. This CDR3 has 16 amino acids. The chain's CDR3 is CASSSILGHSNQPQHF.

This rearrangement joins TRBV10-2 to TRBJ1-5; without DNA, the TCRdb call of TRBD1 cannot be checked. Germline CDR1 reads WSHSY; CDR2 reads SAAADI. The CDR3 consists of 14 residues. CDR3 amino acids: CASKSRDRNQPQHF.

CDR3 region: CAWNPGQNSPLHF. This sequence joins TRBV30 and TRBJ1-6; TCRdb designates TRBD1, a call that cannot be tested without DNA. The CDR3 runs to 13 residues. Germline V gene lookup returns CDR1 GTSNPN and CDR2 SVGIG (reference sequence).

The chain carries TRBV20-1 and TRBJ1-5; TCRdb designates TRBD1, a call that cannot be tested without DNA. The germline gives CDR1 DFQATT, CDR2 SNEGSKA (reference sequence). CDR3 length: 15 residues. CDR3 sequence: CSARGPGHGNQPQHF.

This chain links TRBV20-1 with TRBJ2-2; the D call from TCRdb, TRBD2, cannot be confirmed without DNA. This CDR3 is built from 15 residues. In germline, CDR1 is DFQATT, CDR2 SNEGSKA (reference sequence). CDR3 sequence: CSARASGQVRGELFF.

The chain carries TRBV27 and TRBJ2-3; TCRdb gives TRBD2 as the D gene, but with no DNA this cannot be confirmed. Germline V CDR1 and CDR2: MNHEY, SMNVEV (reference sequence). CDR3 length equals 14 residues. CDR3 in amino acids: CASSLRLGHGTQYF.

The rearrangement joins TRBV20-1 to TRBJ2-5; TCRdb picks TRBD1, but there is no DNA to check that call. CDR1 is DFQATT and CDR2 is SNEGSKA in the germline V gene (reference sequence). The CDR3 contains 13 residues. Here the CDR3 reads CSARFGGPETQYF.

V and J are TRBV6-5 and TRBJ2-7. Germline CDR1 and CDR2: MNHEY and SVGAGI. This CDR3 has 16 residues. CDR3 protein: CASSYSKVSLFYEQYF.

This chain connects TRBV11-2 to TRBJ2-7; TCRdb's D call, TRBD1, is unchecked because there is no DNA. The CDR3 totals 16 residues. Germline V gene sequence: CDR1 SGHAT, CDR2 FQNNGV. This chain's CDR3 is CASSLGGGLISYEQYF.

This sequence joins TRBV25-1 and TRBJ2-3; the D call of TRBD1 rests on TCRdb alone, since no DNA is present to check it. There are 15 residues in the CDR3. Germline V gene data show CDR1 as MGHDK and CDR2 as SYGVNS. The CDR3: CASSLRDPSTDTQYF.

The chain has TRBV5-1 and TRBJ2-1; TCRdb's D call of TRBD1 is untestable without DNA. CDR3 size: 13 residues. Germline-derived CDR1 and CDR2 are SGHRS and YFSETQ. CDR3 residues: CASSGGAYNEQFF. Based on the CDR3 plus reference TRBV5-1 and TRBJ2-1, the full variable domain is KAGVTQTPRYLIKTRGQQVTLSCSPISGHRSVSWYQQTPGQGLQFLFEYFSETQRNKGNFPGRFSGRQFSNSRSEMNVSTLELGDSALYLCASSGGAYNEQFFGPGTRLTVL.

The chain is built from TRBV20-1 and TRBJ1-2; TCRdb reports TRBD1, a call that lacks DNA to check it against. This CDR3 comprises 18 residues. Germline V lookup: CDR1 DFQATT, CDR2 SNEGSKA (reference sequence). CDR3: CSAPNPRDRNKYNYGYTF.

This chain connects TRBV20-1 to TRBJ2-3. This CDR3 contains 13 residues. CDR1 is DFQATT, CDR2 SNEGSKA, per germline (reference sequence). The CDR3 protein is CSASMRNADTQYF.

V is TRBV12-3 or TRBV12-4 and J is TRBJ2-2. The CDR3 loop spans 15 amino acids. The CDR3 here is CASSSLRTNTGELFF.

The CDR3 here is CASSLKKTDRVITGELFF. This rearrangement joins TRBV5-6 to TRBJ2-2; TCRdb lists TRBD1, though no DNA is available to test this call. CDR3 length: 18 residues. In germline, CDR1 is SGHDT, CDR2 YYEEEE.

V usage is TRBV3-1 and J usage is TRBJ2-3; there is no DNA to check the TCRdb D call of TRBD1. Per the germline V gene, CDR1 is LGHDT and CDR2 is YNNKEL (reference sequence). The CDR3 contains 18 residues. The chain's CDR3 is CASSHLGGLTESTDTQYF.

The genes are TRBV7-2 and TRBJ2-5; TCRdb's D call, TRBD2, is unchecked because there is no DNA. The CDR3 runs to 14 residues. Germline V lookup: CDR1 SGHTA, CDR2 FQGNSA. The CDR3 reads CASSTSGRAETQYF.

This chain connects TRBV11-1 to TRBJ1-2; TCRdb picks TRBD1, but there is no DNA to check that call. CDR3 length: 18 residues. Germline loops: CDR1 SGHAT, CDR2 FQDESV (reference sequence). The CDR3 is CASSPPDDREFFIYGYTF.

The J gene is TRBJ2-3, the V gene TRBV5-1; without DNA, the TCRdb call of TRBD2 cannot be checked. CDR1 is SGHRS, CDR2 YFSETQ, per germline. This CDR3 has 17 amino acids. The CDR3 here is CASSTGLTTRDTDTQYF.

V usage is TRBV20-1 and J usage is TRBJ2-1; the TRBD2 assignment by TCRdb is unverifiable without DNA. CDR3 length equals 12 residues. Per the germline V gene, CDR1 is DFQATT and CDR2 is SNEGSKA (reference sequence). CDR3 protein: CSALRGFNEQFF.

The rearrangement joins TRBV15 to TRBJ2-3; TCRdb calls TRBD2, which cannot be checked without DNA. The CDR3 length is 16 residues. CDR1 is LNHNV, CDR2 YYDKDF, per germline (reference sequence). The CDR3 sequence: CATSRDGSGKTDTQYF.

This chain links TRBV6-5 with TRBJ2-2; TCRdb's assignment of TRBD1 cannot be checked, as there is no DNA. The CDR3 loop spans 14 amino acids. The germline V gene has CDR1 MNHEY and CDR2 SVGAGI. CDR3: CASSFGQGKGELFF.

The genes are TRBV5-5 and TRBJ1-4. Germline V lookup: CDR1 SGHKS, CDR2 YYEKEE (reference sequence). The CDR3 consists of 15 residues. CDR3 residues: CASSWGETTNEKLFF.

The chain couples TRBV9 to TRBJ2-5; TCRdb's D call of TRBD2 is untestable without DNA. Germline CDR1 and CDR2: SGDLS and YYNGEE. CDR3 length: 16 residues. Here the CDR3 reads CASSRYSGSGKETQYF.